This T cell receptor (beta chain) comes out of a study of T cells in Graves' hyperthyroidism and ophthalmopathy. What was amplified from RNA transcripts were TCR beta CDR3 regions. The HTBI set primed first-round TCR CDR3 RT-PCR. From the multiplex PCR reads, TCRdb called clonotypes with MiXCR, one entry per CDR3 protein. Among tens of thousands of distinct CDR3 sequences, approximately 57% were seen once, and the ten largest hold more than 3%. CDR1 and CDR2 from the germline V gene are SGHRS and YFSETQ. Germline trimming cut 5 bases from V and 5 bases from J; bases unmatched to any gene: 6. This CDR3 contains 15 residues.

The sequenced sample consisted of blood. The source is a woman in her sixties with Graves' ophthalmopathy. This rearrangement joins TRBV5-1 to TRBJ2-1, with TRBD2 identical over 11 bases. CDR3 residues: CASSFGLAGDNEQFF. The CDR3 DNA follows: TGCGCCAGCAGTTTTGGACTAGCGGGCGACAATGAGCAGTTCTTC.